Listed here are 11 T cell receptor beta chains from one sample, sequenced in a study of T cells in localized non-small cell lung cancer. Assay used: immunoSEQ multiplex PCR; TCRdb lists only in-frame clones, some missing. The profile covers about 2,400 clones, with around 21% appearing a single time and less than 15% taken by the ten largest. The sequences come from lung tumor tissue, collected before any cancer treatment. The receptors stem from a man aged 35 to 70 with stage I lung adenocarcinoma.

V is TRBV19 and J is TRBJ1-2, with a possible D match to TRBD1 (6 bases). The V gene lost 6 bases and the J gene lost 4 bases, with 21 bases spanning the gap. There are 16 residues in the CDR3. The germline V gene encodes CDR1 LNHDA and CDR2 SQIVND (reference sequence). The CDR3 DNA sequence: TGTGCCAGTAGCGGGGACACCACGGCAAGGGTCTATGGCTACACCTTC. Translated: CASSGDTTARVYGYTF.

This clone is labeled as large. The chain carries TRBV9 and TRBJ2-4, with TRBD2 matching 9 bases. Germline V gives CDR1 SGDLS, CDR2 YYNGEE. The CDR3 loop spans 14 amino acids. Trimming at V came to 5 bases and at J to 5 bases, leaving 5 bases not matched to a gene. For the CDR3, the DNA is TGTGCCAGCAGTTTAGCGGGGGTTGAAAACATTCAGTACTTC. Translation: CASSLAGVENIQYF.

This clone was found a few times. The chain recombines TRBV28 with TRBJ2-1; TRBD2 aligns across 14 bases. The junction had 4 bases not matched to a gene; V was cut back by 5 bases and J by 4 bases. The CDR3 spans 16 residues. Germline V gives CDR1 MDHEN, CDR2 SYDVKM. In DNA, the CDR3 is TGTGCCAGCAGTGGGGGACTAGCGGGAGTTTACAATGAGCAGTTCTTC. Translating gives CASSGGLAGVYNEQFF.

The CDR3 spells CASSGPDGNEKLFF. The DNA for the CDR3 is TGTGCCAGCAGTGGCCCTGACGGGAATGAAAAACTGTTTTTT. The chain employs TRBV9 and TRBJ1-4; D is unclear. The CDR3 runs to 14 residues. Trimming removed 5 bases from V and 5 bases from J, with 13 bases in between. Germline assignment: CDR1 SGDLS and CDR2 YYNGEE.

The chain uses TRBV19 and TRBJ1-2; maybe TRBD1 (5 bases). The CDR3 runs to 14 residues. Germline CDR1 LNHDA, CDR2 SQIVND (reference sequence). Trimming stripped 5 bases from V and 2 bases from J, with 12 bases between. The DNA for the CDR3 is TGTGCCAGTAGTTCCGGGACGGGAAACTATGGCTACACCTTC. This translates into CASSSGTGNYGYTF.

This clone is deemed medium-sized. The chain employs TRBV11-3 and TRBJ2-7; possible D gene TRBD2, 7 bases. The CDR3 has 15 residues. With 5 bases removed from V and 3 bases from J, the gap between germline ends came to 17 bases. CDR1 is SGHNT, CDR2 YENEEA, per germline. The CDR3 is CASSLSGGGLYEQYF. The CDR3 nucleotides read TGTGCCAGCAGCCTATCGGGCGGGGGCCTCTACGAGCAGTACTTC.

The chain joins TRBV6-8 to TRBJ1-6; D gene unclear. The V gene lost 10 bases and the J gene lost 9 bases, with 19 bases spanning the gap. Germline CDR1 MNHGY, CDR2 SAAAGT. The CDR3 consists of 14 residues. The CDR3 DNA reads as TGTGCCATTGGGAGGAGTGGGGAGGTTTCACCCCTCCACTTT. It specifies CAIGRSGEVSPLHF.

In its sample, this clone ranks as medium-sized. The chain is built from TRBV6-8 and TRBJ1-2; a possible D gene is TRBD1 (5 bases). CDR3 length: 17 amino acids. With 5 bases removed from V and 0 bases from J, the gap between germline ends came to 19 bases. Germline assignment: CDR1 MNHGY and CDR2 SAAAGT. CDR3 amino acids: CASSDSPIVPANYGYTF. The CDR3 coding sequence is TGTGCCAGCAGTGACAGTCCTATTGTACCCGCTAACTATGGCTACACCTTC.

This CDR3 reads CASSYRATNEKLFF. DNA for the CDR3: TGTGCCAGCAGCTACAGGGCAACTAATGAAAAACTGTTTTTT. This chain uses TRBV11-3 with TRBJ1-4; D may be TRBD1 (6 bases). This CDR3 contains 14 residues. Germline V CDR1 and CDR2: SGHNT, YENEEA. The V end lost 4 bases, the J end lost 0 bases, and 6 bases lay between the germline ends.

By sample fraction, this clone is large (0.1 to 1%). The chain combines TRBV11-3 with TRBJ1-1; 7 bases align to TRBD1. The CDR3 covers 18 residues. V shed 3 bases and J 1 base; nucleotides not matched to a gene: 14. Germline values: CDR1 SGHNT, CDR2 YENEEA. CDR3 coding DNA: TGTGCCAGCAGCTTGGGGCTGATGTTGACAGGGCGGAACACTGAAGCTTTCTTT. Residues: CASSLGLMLTGRNTEAFF.

This clone was observed a few times. The chain's CDR3 is CASSTRGLQPQHF. The DNA of the CDR3 is TGTGCCAGCAGTACCAGGGGGCTTCAGCCCCAGCATTTT. The chain recombines TRBV6-8 with TRBJ1-5, with 8 nucleotides matching TRBD1. V lost 5 bases to trimming and J lost 6 bases; unmatched junction nucleotides: 3. The CDR3 has 13 amino acids. The germline V gene has CDR1 MNHGY and CDR2 SAAAGT.